The next 9 T cell receptor beta chains were all read from a single sample in a study of CD8 T cells in ankylosing spondylitis. Via MiXCR, TCRdb re-called the 5' RACE reads, giving one row per CDR3 protein. The profile shows over 100,000 distinct CDR3 sequences, about an eighth of them singletons. Material for sequencing was blood, either unsorted or a sorted T cell fraction (not recorded which). These receptors were obtained from a female donor with ankylosing spondylitis or in good health (not recorded which).

The chain carries TRBV7-2 and TRBJ2-1; D is ambiguous. V dropped 2 bases and J dropped 0 bases, with 8 bases sitting between them. The CDR3 has 15 residues. Germline lookup yields CDR1 SGHTA and CDR2 FQGNSA. CDR3 sequence (DNA): TGTGCCAGCAGCTTATCCGCAAGCTCCTACAATGAGCAGTTCTTC. It encodes CASSLSASSYNEQFF.

This clonotype was seen many times. The chain carries TRBV5-1 and TRBJ2-7; TRBD2 matches 12 bases. The CDR3 totals 15 residues. The germline CDR1 and CDR2 sequences are SGHRS and YFSETQ. Trimming cost V 4 bases and J 7 bases; bases outside gene matches: 9. For the CDR3, the DNA is TGCGCCAGCAGCCTAAGTCTAGCGGGAGGGCGAGAGCAGTACTTC. Its translation is CASSLSLAGGREQYF.

V gene TRBV15 combines with J gene TRBJ2-2; D gene uncertain. The CDR3 is 14 residues long. Per germline, CDR1 LNHNV and CDR2 YYDKDF (reference sequence). V was shortened by 6 bases and J by 1 base, with 9 bases between the two germline ends. The CDR3 sequence: CATRVTGNTGELFF. The DNA of the CDR3 is TGTGCCACCAGGGTAACGGGGAACACCGGGGAGCTGTTTTTT.

V usage is TRBV10-1 and J usage is TRBJ2-7; TRBD1 aligns across 12 bases. CDR3 length: 13 residues. Germline assignment: CDR1 WNHNN and CDR2 SYGVQD (reference sequence). Trimming cost V 9 bases and J 5 bases; bases outside gene matches: 5. Here the CDR3 reads CARPGQGAHEQYF. CDR3 nucleotide sequence: TGCGCCAGACCGGGACAGGGGGCCCACGAGCAGTACTTC.

This clonotype has a count of ten or more. The chain employs TRBV7-9 and TRBJ2-7, with 10 bases identical to TRBD1. With V trimmed by 5 bases and J by 3 bases, 4 bases remained unmatched. The CDR3 contains 14 residues. The germline CDR1 and CDR2 sequences are SEHNR and FQNEAQ (reference sequence). The CDR3: CASSTWTGGYEQYF. DNA for the CDR3: TGTGCCAGCAGCACATGGACAGGGGGCTACGAGCAGTACTTC.

The chain employs TRBV20-1 and TRBJ2-6, with unresolved D. Germline lookup yields CDR1 DFQATT and CDR2 SNEGSKA (reference sequence). Between the trimmed V and J ends, which lost 3 bases and 3 bases, there was a span of 12 bases. This CDR3 is 15 amino acids long. The CDR3 nucleotides read TGCAGTGCTAGTGCAGTCGGTGGTGGGGCCAACGTCCTGACTTTC. Its protein is CSASAVGGGANVLTF.

The table lists this clonotype with many counts. This rearrangement joins TRBV20-1 to TRBJ2-5; D is unclear. The CDR3 runs to 12 residues. CDR1 is DFQATT and CDR2 is SNEGSKA in the germline V gene (reference sequence). V lost 0 bases and J lost 5, with 7 bases in between. CDR3 sequence (DNA): TGCAGTGCTAGAGATCCGGACGAGACCCAGTACTTC. This codes for CSARDPDETQYF.

The table lists this clonotype with many counts. The chain employs TRBV29-1 and TRBJ1-5; D is perhaps TRBD1 (5 bases). Germline CDR1 SQVTM, CDR2 ANQGSEA. This CDR3 has 13 residues. V shed 5 bases and J shed 4 bases, with 12 bases lying between them. CDR3 sequence (DNA): TGCAGCGTTACTGACAGAATAAATCAGCCCCAGCATTTT. Its protein product is CSVTDRINQPQHF.

This chain joins TRBV4-2 and TRBJ2-3, with TRBD2 identical over 10 bases. The germline V gene encodes CDR1 LGHNA and CDR2 YNFKEQ. This CDR3 region has 15 residues. After removal of 4 bases from V and 5 bases from J, the junction contained 6 bases not matched to a gene. The CDR3 protein is CASSPERGGQDTQYF. The CDR3 DNA reads as TGTGCCAGCAGCCCCGAGCGGGGGGGCCAAGATACGCAGTATTTT.